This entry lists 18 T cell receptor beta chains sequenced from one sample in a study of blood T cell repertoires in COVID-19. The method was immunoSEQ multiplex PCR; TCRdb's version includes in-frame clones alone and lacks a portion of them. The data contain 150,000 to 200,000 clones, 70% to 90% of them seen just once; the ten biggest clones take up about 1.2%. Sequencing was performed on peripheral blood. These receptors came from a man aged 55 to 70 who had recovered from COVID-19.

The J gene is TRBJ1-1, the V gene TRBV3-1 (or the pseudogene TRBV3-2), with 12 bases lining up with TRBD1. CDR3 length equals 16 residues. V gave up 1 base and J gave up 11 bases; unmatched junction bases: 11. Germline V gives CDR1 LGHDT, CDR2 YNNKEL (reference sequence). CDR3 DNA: TGTGCCAGCAGCCAAGCTCCGGGACAGGGGGCTCCGAGGGCTTTCTTT. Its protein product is CASSQAPGQGAPRAFF.

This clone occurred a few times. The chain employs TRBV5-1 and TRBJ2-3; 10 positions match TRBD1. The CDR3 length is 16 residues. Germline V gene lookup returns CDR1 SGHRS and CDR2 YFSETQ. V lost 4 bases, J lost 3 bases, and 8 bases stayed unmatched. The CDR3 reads CASSRQGAAGTDTQYF. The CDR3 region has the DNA TGCGCCAGCAGCCGACAGGGGGCCGCAGGGACAGATACGCAGTATTTT. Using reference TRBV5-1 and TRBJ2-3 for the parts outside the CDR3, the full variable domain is KAGVTQTPRYLIKTRGQQVTLSCSPISGHRSVSWYQQTPGQGLQFLFEYFSETQRNKGNFPGRFSGRQFSNSRSEMNVSTLELGDSALYLCASSRQGAAGTDTQYFGPGTRLTVL.

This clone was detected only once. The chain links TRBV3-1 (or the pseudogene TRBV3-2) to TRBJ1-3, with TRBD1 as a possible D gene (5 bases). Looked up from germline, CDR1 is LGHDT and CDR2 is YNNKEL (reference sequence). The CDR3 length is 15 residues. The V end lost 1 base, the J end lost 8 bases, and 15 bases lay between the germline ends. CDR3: CASSQAAGSVDTIYF. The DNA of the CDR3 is TGTGCCAGCAGCCAAGCGGCAGGGTCTGTGGACACCATATATTTT.

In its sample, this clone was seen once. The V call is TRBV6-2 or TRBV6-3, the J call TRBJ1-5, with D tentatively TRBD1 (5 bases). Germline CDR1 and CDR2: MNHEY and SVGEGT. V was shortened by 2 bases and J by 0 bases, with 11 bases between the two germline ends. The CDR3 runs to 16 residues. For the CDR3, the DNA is TGTGCCAGCAGTTACCCAGGGTTTGATAGCAATCAGCCCCAGCATTTT. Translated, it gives CASSYPGFDSNQPQHF.

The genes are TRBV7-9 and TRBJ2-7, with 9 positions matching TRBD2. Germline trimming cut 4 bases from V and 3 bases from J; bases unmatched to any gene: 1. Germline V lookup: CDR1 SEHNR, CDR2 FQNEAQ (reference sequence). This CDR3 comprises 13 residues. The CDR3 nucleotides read TGTGCCAGCAGCTCTAGCGGGAACTACGAGCAGTACTTC. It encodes CASSSSGNYEQYF. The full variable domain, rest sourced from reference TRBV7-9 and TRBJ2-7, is DTGVSQNPRHKITKRGQNVTFRCDPISEHNRLYWYRQTLGQGPEFLTYFQNEAQLEKSRLLSDRFSAERPKGSFSTLEIQRTEQGDSAMYLCASSSSGNYEQYFGPGTRLTVT.

CDR3 DNA: TGTGCCAGTAGGGACTTCAAGACAAGCTCCTACAATGAGCAGTTCTTC. Encoded protein: CASRDFKTSSYNEQFF. This sequence joins TRBV19 and TRBJ2-1, with a tentative D call TRBD2 (5 bases). Per the germline V gene, CDR1 is LNHDA and CDR2 is SQIVND (reference sequence). There are 16 residues in the CDR3. The V gene lost 6 bases and the J gene lost 0 bases, with 15 bases spanning the gap.

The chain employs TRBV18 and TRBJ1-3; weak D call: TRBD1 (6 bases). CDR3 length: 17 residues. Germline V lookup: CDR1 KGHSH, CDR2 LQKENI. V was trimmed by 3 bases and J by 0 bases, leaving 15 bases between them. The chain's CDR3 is CASSPSRGSTSGNTIYF. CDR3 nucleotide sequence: TGTGCCAGCTCACCCTCCAGGGGATCTACCTCTGGAAACACCATATATTTT. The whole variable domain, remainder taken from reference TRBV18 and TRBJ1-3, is NAGVMQNPRHLVRRRGQEARLRCSPMKGHSHVYWYRQLPEEGLKFMVYLQKENIIDESGMPKERFSAEFPKEGPSILRIQQVVRGDSAAYFCASSPSRGSTSGNTIYFGEGSWLTVV.

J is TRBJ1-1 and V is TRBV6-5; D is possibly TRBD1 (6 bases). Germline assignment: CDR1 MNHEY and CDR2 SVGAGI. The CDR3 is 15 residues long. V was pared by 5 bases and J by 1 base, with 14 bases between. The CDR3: CASSIQGHSNTEAFF. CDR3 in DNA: TGTGCCAGCAGTATTCAGGGACATTCGAACACTGAAGCTTTCTTT.

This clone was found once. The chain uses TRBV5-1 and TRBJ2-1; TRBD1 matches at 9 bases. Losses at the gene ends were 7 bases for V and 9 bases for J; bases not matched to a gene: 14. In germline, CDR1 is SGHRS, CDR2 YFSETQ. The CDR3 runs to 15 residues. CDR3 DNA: TGCGCCAGCCGTCAGGGGGGACAGGGTGCAGGTGAGCAGTTCTTC. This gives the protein CASRQGGQGAGEQFF.

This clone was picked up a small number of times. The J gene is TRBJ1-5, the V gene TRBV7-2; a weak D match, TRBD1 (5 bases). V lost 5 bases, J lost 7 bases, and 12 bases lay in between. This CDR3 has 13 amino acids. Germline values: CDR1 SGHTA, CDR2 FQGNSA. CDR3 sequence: CASSPGVTQPQHF. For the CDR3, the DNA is TGTGCCAGCAGCCCGGGGGTGACCCAGCCCCAGCATTTT. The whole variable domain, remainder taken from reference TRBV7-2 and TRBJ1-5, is GAGVSQSPSNKVTEKGKDVELRCDPISGHTALYWYRQSLGQGLEFLIYFQGNSAPDKSGLPSDRFSAERTGGSVSTLTIQRTQQEDSAVYLCASSPGVTQPQHFGDGTRLSIL.

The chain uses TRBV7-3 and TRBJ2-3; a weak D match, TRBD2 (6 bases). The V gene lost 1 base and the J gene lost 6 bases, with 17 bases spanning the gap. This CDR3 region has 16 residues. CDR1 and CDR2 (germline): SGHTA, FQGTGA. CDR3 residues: CASSLKVSGTGDTQYF. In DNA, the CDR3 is TGTGCCAGCAGCTTAAAAGTTAGCGGCACCGGGGATACGCAGTATTTT.

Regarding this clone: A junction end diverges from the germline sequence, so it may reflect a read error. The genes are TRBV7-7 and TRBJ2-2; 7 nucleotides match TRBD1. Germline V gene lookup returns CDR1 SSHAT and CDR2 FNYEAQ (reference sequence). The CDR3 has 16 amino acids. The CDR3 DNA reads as TGTGCTAGCAGCGACCGGGACAGCCAGGTCACCGGGGAGCTGTTTTTT. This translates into CASSDRDSQVTGELFF.

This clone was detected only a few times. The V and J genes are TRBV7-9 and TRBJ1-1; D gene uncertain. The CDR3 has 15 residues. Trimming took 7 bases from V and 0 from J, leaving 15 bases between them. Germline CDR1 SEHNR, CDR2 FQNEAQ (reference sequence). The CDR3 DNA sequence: TGTGCCAGCAAATCCCAGGCCTTCCTGAACACTGAAGCTTTCTTT. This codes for CASKSQAFLNTEAFF.

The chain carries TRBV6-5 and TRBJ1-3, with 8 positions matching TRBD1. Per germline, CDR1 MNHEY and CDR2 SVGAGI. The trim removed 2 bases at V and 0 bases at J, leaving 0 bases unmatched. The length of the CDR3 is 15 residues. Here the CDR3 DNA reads TGTGCCAGCAGTTACACAGGGGGCTCTGGAAACACCATATATTTT. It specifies CASSYTGGSGNTIYF.

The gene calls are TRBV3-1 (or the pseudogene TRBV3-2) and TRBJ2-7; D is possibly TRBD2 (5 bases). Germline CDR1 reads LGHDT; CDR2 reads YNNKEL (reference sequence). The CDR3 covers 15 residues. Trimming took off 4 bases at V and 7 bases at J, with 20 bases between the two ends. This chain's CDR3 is CASSPPNVWTGEQYF. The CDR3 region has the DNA TGTGCCAGCAGCCCGCCGAACGTCTGGACGGGGGAGCAGTACTTC.

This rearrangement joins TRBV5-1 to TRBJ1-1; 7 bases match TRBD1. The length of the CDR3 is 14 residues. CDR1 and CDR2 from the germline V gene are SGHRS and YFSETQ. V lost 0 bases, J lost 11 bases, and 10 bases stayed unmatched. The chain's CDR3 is CASSLGRSTGSAFF. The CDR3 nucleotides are TGCGCCAGCAGCTTGGGGAGATCGACAGGGTCGGCTTTCTTT. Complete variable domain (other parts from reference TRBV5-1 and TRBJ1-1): KAGVTQTPRYLIKTRGQQVTLSCSPISGHRSVSWYQQTPGQGLQFLFEYFSETQRNKGNFPGRFSGRQFSNSRSEMNVSTLELGDSALYLCASSLGRSTGSAFFGQGTRLTVV.

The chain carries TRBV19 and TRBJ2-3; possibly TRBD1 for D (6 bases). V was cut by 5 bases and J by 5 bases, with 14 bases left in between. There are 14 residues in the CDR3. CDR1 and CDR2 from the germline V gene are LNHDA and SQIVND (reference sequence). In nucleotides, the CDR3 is TGTGCCAGTAGTCTCCCGGGACAAGAAGATACGCAGTATTTT. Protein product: CASSLPGQEDTQYF. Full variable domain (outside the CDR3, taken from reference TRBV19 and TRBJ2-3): DGGITQSPKYLFRKEGQNVTLSCEQNLNHDAMYWYRQDPGQGLRLIYYSQIVNDFQKGDIAEGYSVSREKKESFPLTVTSAQKNPTAFYLCASSLPGQEDTQYFGPGTRLTVL.

The CDR3 protein is CASSRTRAQETQYF. The CDR3 nucleotides read TGTGCCAGCAGCCGGACTAGGGCTCAAGAGACCCAGTACTTC. The chain joins TRBV6-5 to TRBJ2-5; TRBD2 matches at 7 bases. Trimming removed 6 bases from V and 2 bases from J; junction bases left unmatched: 6. The CDR3 runs 14 residues. Germline V lookup: CDR1 MNHEY, CDR2 SVGAGI.